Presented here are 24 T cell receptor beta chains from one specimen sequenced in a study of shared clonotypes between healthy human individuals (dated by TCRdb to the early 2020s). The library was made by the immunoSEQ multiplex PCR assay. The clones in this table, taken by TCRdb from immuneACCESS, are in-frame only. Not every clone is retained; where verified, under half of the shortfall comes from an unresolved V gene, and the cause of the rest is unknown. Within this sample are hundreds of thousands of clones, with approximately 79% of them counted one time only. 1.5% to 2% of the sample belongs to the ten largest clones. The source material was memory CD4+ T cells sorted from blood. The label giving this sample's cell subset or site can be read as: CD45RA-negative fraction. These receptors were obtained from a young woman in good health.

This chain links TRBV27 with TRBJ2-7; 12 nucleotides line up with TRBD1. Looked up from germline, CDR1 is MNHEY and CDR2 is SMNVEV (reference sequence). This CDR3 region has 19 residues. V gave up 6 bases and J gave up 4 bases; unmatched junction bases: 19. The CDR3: CASSKRRGTGGELRYEQYF. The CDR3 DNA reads TGTGCCAGCAGCAAACGTCGGGGGACAGGGGGCGAATTGAGGTACGAGCAGTACTTC.

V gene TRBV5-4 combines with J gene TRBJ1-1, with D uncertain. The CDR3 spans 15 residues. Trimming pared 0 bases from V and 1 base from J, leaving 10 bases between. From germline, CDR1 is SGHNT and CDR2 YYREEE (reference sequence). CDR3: CASSLAAERNTEAFF. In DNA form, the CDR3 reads TGTGCCAGCAGCTTGGCCGCGGAGAGGAACACTGAAGCTTTCTTT. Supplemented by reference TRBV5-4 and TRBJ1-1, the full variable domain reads ETGVTQSPTHLIKTRGQQVTLRCSSQSGHNTVSWYQQALGQGPQFIFQYYREEENGRGNFPPRFSGLQFPNYSSELNVNALELDDSALYLCASSLAAERNTEAFFGQGTRLTVV.

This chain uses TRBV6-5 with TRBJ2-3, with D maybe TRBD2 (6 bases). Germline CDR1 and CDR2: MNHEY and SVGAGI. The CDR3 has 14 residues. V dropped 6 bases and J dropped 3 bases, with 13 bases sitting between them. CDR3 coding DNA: TGTGCCAGCAGGGCGGAGCGGGCGACAGATACGCAGTATTTT. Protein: CASRAERATDTQYF.

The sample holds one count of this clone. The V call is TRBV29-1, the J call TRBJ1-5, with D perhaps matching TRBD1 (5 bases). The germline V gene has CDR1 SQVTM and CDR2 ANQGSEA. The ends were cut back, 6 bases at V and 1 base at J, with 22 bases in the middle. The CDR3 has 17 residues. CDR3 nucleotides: TGCAGCGTAGCCCCCGGGAGCCCTACAGGAAGCAATCAGCCCCAGCATTTT. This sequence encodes CSVAPGSPTGSNQPQHF.

The CDR3, as DNA: TGTGCCAGCAGACTAACGACGCGGGGCGAGCAGTACTTC. This codes for CASRLTTRGEQYF. This rearrangement joins TRBV27 to TRBJ2-7, with a possible D match to TRBD2 (6 bases). Trimming left V 6 bases short and J 6 bases short, with 15 bases between. This CDR3 region has 13 residues. Germline-derived CDR1 and CDR2 are MNHEY and SMNVEV (reference sequence).

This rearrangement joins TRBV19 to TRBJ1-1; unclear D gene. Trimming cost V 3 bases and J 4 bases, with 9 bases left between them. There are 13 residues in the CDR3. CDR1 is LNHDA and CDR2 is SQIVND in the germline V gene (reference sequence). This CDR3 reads CASSMSVGTEAFF. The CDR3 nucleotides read TGTGCCAGTAGTATGTCGGTTGGCACTGAAGCTTTCTTT.

The CDR3 is CASSARTGVNEQYF. The CDR3, as DNA: TGCGCCAGCAGCGCCCGGACAGGGGTTAACGAGCAGTACTTC. This chain links TRBV5-1 with TRBJ2-7; 9 bases fit TRBD1. The trim removed 4 bases at V and 5 bases at J, leaving 7 bases unmatched. Germline loops: CDR1 SGHRS, CDR2 YFSETQ. This CDR3 has 14 residues.

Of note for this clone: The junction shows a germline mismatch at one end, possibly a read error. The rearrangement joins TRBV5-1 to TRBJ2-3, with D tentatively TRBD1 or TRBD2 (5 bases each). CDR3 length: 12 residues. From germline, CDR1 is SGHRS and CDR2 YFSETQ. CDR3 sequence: CASNLGEYTQYF. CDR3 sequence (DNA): TGCGCCAGCAACTTGGGGGAGTATACGCAGTATTTT.

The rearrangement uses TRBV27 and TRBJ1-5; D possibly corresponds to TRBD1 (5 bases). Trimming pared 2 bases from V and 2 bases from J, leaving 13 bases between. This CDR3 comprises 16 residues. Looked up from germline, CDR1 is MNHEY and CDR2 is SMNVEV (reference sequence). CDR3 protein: CASSLEGFGGNQPQHF. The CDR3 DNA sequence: TGTGCCAGCAGTTTAGAGGGGTTCGGGGGCAATCAGCCCCAGCATTTT.

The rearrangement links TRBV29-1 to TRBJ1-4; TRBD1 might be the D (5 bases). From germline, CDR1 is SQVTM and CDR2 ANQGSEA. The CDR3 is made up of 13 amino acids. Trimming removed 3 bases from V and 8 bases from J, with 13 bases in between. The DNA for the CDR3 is TGCAGCGTTGAGGCCAGGGAGGGCGAAAAACTGTTTTTT. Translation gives CSVEAREGEKLFF. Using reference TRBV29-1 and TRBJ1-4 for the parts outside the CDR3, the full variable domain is SAVISQKPSRDICQRGTSLTIQCQVDSQVTMMFWYRQQPGQSLTLIATANQGSEATYESGFVIDKFPISRPNLTFSTLTVSNMSPEDSSIYLCSVEAREGEKLFFGSGTQLSVL.

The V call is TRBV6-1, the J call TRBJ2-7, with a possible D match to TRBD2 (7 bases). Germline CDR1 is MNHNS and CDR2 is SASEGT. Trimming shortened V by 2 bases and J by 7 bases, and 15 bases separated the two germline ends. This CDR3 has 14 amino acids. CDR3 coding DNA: TGTGCCAGCAGTGAATCCGGGGGGCCGCAAGAGCAGTACTTC. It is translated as CASSESGGPQEQYF.

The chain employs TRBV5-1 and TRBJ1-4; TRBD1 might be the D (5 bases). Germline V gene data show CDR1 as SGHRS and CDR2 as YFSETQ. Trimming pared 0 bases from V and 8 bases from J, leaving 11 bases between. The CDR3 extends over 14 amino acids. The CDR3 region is CASSLEGTGEKLFF. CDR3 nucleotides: TGCGCCAGCAGCTTGGAGGGGACGGGGGAAAAACTGTTTTTT. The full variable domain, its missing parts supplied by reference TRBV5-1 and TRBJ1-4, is KAGVTQTPRYLIKTRGQQVTLSCSPISGHRSVSWYQQTPGQGLQFLFEYFSETQRNKGNFPGRFSGRQFSNSRSEMNVSTLELGDSALYLCASSLEGTGEKLFFGSGTQLSVL.

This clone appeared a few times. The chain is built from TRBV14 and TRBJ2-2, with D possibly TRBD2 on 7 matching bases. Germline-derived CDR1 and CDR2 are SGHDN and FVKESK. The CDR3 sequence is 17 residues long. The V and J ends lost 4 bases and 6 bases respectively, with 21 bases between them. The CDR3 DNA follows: TGTGCCAGCAGCCCTCCCATTGGGAGGGGGAGGTCCGGGGAGCTGTTTTTT. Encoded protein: CASSPPIGRGRSGELFF.

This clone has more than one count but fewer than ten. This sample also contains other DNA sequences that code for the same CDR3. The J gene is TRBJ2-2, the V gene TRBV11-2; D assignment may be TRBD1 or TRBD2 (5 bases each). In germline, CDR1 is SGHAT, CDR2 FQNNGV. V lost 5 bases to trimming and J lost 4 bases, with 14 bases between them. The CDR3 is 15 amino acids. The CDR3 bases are TGTGCCAGCAGCCTCCCGACCGGGACCACCGGGGAGCTGTTTTTT. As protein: CASSLPTGTTGELFF.

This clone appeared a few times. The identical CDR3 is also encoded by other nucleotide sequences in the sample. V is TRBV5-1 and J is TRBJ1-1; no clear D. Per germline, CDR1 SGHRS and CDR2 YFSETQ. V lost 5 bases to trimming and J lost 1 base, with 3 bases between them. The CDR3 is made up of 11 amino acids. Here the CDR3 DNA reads TGCGCCAGCAGTACGAACACTGAAGCTTTCTTT. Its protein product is CASSTNTEAFF.

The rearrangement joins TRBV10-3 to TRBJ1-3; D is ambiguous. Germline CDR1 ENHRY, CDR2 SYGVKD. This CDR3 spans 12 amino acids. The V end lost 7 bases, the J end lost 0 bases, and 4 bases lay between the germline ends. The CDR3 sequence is CAIKSSGNTIYF. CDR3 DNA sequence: TGTGCCATCAAGAGCTCTGGAAACACCATATATTTT.

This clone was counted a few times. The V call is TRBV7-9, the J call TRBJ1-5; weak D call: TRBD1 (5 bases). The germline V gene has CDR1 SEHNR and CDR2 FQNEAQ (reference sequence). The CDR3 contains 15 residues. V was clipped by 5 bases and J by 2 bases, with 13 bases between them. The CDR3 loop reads CASSAGPWGNQPQHF. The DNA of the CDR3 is TGTGCCAGCAGCGCGGGACCCTGGGGCAATCAGCCCCAGCATTTT. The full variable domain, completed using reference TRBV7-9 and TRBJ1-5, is DTGVSQNPRHKITKRGQNVTFRCDPISEHNRLYWYRQTLGQGPEFLTYFQNEAQLEKSRLLSDRFSAERPKGSFSTLEIQRTEQGDSAMYLCASSAGPWGNQPQHFGDGTRLSIL.

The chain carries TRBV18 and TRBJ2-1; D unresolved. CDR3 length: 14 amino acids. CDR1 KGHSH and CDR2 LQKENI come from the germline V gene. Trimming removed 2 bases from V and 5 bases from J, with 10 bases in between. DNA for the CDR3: TGTGCCAGCTCACCAGAATTTCCGAACAATGAGCAGTTCTTC. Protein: CASSPEFPNNEQFF.

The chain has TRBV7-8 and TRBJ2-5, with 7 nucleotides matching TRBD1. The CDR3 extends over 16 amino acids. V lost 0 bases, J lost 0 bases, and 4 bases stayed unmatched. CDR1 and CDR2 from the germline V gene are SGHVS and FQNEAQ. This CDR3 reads CASSLAGQMYQETQYF. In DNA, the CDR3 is TGTGCCAGCAGCTTAGCGGGACAGATGTACCAAGAGACCCAGTACTTC.

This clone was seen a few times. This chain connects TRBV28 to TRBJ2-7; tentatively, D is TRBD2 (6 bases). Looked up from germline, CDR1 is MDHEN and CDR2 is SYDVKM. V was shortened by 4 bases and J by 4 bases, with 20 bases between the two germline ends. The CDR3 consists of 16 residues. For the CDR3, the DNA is TGTGCCAGCAGTTCCAAAGAGCCGGGACTTAGATACGAGCAGTACTTC. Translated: CASSSKEPGLRYEQYF.

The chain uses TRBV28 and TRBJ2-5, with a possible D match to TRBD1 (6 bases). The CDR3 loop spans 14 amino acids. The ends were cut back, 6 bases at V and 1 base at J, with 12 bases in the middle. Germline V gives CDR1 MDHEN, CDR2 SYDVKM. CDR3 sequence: CASSNGQLQETQYF. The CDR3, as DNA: TGTGCCAGCAGCAACGGACAGCTCCAAGAGACCCAGTACTTC.

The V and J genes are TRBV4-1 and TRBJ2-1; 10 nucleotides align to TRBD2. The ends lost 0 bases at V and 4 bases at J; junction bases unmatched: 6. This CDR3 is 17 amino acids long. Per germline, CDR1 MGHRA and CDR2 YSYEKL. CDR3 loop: CASSQDSSGSLYNEQFF. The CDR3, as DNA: TGCGCCAGCAGCCAAGATTCTAGCGGGAGTCTATACAATGAGCAGTTCTTC.

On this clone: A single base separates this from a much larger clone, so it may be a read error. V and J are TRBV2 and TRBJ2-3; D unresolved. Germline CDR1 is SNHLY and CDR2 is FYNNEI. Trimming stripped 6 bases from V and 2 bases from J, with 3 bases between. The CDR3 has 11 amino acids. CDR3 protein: CASSFTDTQYF. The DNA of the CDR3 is TGTGCCAGCAGCTTCACAGATACGCAGTATTTT.

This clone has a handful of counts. DNA for the CDR3: TGTGCCAGCTCCATAGGGACTGACGGAAAACTGTTTTTT. It yields the protein CASSIGTDGKLFF. The V and J genes are TRBV18 and TRBJ1-4; D may be TRBD1 (5 bases). Germline V gives CDR1 KGHSH, CDR2 LQKENI. The CDR3 is made up of 13 amino acids. Trimming shortened V by 6 bases and J by 10 bases, and 15 bases separated the two germline ends.